Below, one T cell receptor beta chain is given with its context. As yet, its antigen is unknown. The sample is drawn from a study of T cell responses to AZD1222 COVID-19 vaccine. The germline V gene encodes CDR1 MNHEY and CDR2 SMNVEV (reference sequence). V lost 5 bases and J 4 bases, leaving 11 bases between the germline ends. This CDR3 has 14 residues. Findings and caveats of the study: Dominant at 160-218 and 743-854, vaccine-associated CD4 TCRs also spanned spike.

This table comes from immunoSEQ multiplex PCR, and its TCRdb copy is limited to in-frame clones, with some not included. The sample lists approximately 100,000 clones, approximately 90% occurring once. Material: peripheral blood, obtained on day 0 of AZD1222 vaccination. The receptor was derived from an adult in good health. The chain joins TRBV27 to TRBJ2-2, with D perhaps matching TRBD1 or TRBD2 (5 bases each). The CDR3 sequence is CASSPGPFTGELFF. In DNA, the CDR3 is TGTGCCAGCAGTCCGGGACCCTTCACCGGGGAGCTGTTTTTT.